The 26 T cell receptor beta chains presented below share a single source sample, sequenced in a study of cytomegalovirus exposure and HLA in healthy donors. The data were produced by immunoSEQ multiplex PCR, yet TCRdb's version contains in-frame clones alone and is incomplete. The table has about 68,000 clones, 91% seen once. The sequencing sample was made of PBMCs. These receptors were collected from a man aged 18 to 29 in good health and CMV-seronegative.

The chain employs TRBV2 and TRBJ1-2; perhaps TRBD1 as D (5 bases). V was cut by 0 bases and J by 0 bases, with 11 bases left in between. The CDR3 loop spans 16 amino acids. CDR1 is SNHLY, CDR2 FYNNEI, per germline. CDR3 sequence (DNA): TGTGCCAGCAGTGAAGCGCTTAGGGGATCTAACTATGGCTACACCTTC. It translates to CASSEALRGSNYGYTF.

Here the CDR3 reads CASSRFTSGANTGELFF. The CDR3 coding sequence is TGTGCCAGCTCCCGTTTTACTAGCGGAGCCAACACCGGGGAGCTGTTTTTT. This chain uses TRBV18 with TRBJ2-2, with 8 bases that match TRBD2. Trimming took 6 bases from V and 2 from J; bases not matched to a gene: 11. Germline CDR1 KGHSH, CDR2 LQKENI. The CDR3 has 17 amino acids.

This chain uses TRBV5-1 with TRBJ1-4; D is perhaps TRBD1 (6 bases). The CDR3 extends over 17 amino acids. Germline CDR1 SGHRS, CDR2 YFSETQ. V dropped 0 bases and J dropped 3 bases, with 15 bases sitting between them. CDR3 bases: TGCGCCAGCAGCTTGGTGTTGGGGGCGCTTTCTAATGAAAAACTGTTTTTT. Protein sequence: CASSLVLGALSNEKLFF.

The rearrangement uses TRBV30 and TRBJ2-5, with D tentatively TRBD1 (6 bases). The CDR3 covers 15 residues. The germline CDR1 and CDR2 sequences are GTSNPN and SVGIG (reference sequence). Trimming removed 0 bases from V and 6 bases from J, with 17 bases in between. The CDR3 loop reads CAWSVYRTGWKTQYF. The CDR3 DNA reads as TGTGCCTGGAGTGTATACCGAACAGGGTGGAAGACCCAGTACTTC.

The chain is built from TRBV14 and TRBJ2-3; D not resolved. From germline, CDR1 is SGHDN and CDR2 FVKESK. There are 15 residues in the CDR3. With 1 base removed from V and 1 base from J, the gap between germline ends came to 9 bases. In DNA, the CDR3 is TGTGCCAGCAGCCAAGGAGTGACTCGCACAGATACGCAGTATTTT. Translated, it gives CASSQGVTRTDTQYF.

V gene TRBV7-8 combines with J gene TRBJ1-2; D possibly corresponds to TRBD1 (6 bases). The V and J ends lost 6 bases and 1 base respectively, with 15 bases between them. The CDR3 runs 15 residues. CDR1 is SGHVS and CDR2 is FQNEAQ in the germline V gene. CDR3 coding DNA: TGTGCCAGCAGTCTCCGGGACACCTATAACTATGGCTACACCTTC. Its translation is CASSLRDTYNYGYTF.

The DNA for the CDR3 is TGTGCCAGCAGCTCAACAGAGAACTATGGCTACACCTTC. Translating it yields CASSSTENYGYTF. This sequence joins TRBV7-9 and TRBJ1-2, with unresolved D. Trimming cost V 4 bases and J 2 bases, with 8 bases left between them. The CDR3 runs to 13 residues. The germline CDR1 and CDR2 sequences are SEHNR and FQNEAQ (reference sequence).

The chain carries TRBV5-1 and TRBJ2-7; 7 nucleotides match TRBD1. Trimming cost V 3 bases and J 7 bases; bases outside gene matches: 10. Germline CDR1 SGHRS, CDR2 YFSETQ. The CDR3 contains 14 residues. CDR3 sequence reads: CASSWDSPHGEQYF. In nucleotides, the CDR3 is TGCGCCAGCAGCTGGGACAGCCCACATGGGGAGCAGTACTTC.

The chain has TRBV7-2 and TRBJ1-2; tentative D call: TRBD1 (5 bases). The CDR3 consists of 14 residues. Germline V gene data show CDR1 as SGHTA and CDR2 as FQGNSA. Trimming cost V 3 bases and J 2 bases, with 10 bases left between them. CDR3 amino acids: CASSFDRQNYGYTF. The CDR3 DNA is TGTGCCAGCAGCTTTGACAGACAGAACTATGGCTACACCTTC.

J is TRBJ2-1 and V is TRBV11-3, with D maybe TRBD2 (6 bases). Germline V gene sequence: CDR1 SGHNT, CDR2 YENEEA. V lost 7 bases to trimming and J lost 1 base, with 11 bases between them. This CDR3 comprises 14 residues. CDR3 protein: CASTRGGSYNEQFF. In DNA form, the CDR3 reads TGTGCCAGCACCCGGGGAGGATCCTACAATGAGCAGTTCTTC.

The genes are TRBV29-1 and TRBJ2-1, with 8 bases identical to TRBD2. Germline-derived CDR1 and CDR2 are SQVTM and ANQGSEA. This CDR3 region has 14 residues. The J segment lost 7 bases and the V segment lost 3 bases, leaving 8 bases of the junction unmatched. Written as DNA, the CDR3 is TGCAGCGTTGATACCCTAGCGGGCGGAAATGAGCAGTTCTTC. This encodes CSVDTLAGGNEQFF.

The CDR3 loop is CSESGGEETQYF. The CDR3 region has the DNA TGCAGCGAGTCGGGAGGGGAAGAGACCCAGTACTTC. The chain uses TRBV29-1 and TRBJ2-5, with 8 bases that match TRBD2. Losses at the gene ends were 7 bases for V and 3 bases for J; bases not matched to a gene: 4. CDR3 length: 12 residues. CDR1 SQVTM and CDR2 ANQGSEA come from the germline V gene.

The V and J genes are TRBV4-3 and TRBJ2-2; TRBD2 aligns across 7 bases. CDR1 is LGHNA, CDR2 YSLEER, per germline. The CDR3 has 16 residues. J was trimmed by 6 bases and V by 1 base; bases with no gene match: 8. The CDR3 loop is CASSQARGSFPGELFF. In DNA form, the CDR3 reads TGCGCCAGCAGCCAAGCTCGCGGGAGTTTCCCCGGGGAGCTGTTTTTT.

The chain uses TRBV15 and TRBJ1-5; D call uncertain. The germline V gene has CDR1 LNHNV and CDR2 YYDKDF (reference sequence). The CDR3 consists of 15 residues. The germline V and J ends were trimmed by 0 bases and 0 bases, with 6 bases remaining between them. CDR3 amino acids: CATSRESYSNQPQHF. CDR3 in DNA: TGTGCCACCAGCAGAGAGTCGTATAGCAATCAGCCCCAGCATTTT.

The gene calls are TRBV7-3 and TRBJ2-2; the D is unclear. V lost 2 bases, J lost 3 bases, and 4 bases lay in between. The CDR3 spans 13 residues. Per germline, CDR1 SGHTA and CDR2 FQGTGA. The CDR3 nucleotides read TGTGCCAGCAGCTTAGAGCACACCGGGGAGCTGTTTTTT. Translated: CASSLEHTGELFF.

This chain joins TRBV18 and TRBJ2-7; the D gene is possibly TRBD2 (5 bases). The V end lost 3 bases, the J end lost 2 bases, and 17 bases lay between the germline ends. Germline-derived CDR1 and CDR2 are KGHSH and LQKENI. This CDR3 has 16 residues. The CDR3 loop reads CASSPTVAGRPYEQYF. Written as DNA, the CDR3 is TGTGCCAGCTCACCTACCGTGGCGGGCCGCCCCTACGAGCAGTACTTC.

The chain is built from TRBV11-2 and TRBJ2-2, with a possible D match to TRBD1 (5 bases). Germline CDR1 is SGHAT and CDR2 is FQNNGV. The CDR3 extends over 14 amino acids. V was trimmed by 0 bases and J by 4 bases, leaving 6 bases between them. The CDR3, as DNA: TGTGCCAGCAGCTTAGACAGGGCCACCGGGGAGCTGTTTTTT. Its translation is CASSLDRATGELFF. The full variable domain, completed using reference TRBV11-2 and TRBJ2-2, is EAGVAQSPRYKIIEKRQSVAFWCNPISGHATLYWYQQILGQGPKLLIQFQNNGVVDDSQLPKDRFSAERLKGVDSTLKIQPAKLEDSAVYLCASSLDRATGELFFGEGSRLTVL.

This chain joins TRBV10-3 and TRBJ2-1; TRBD2 aligns across 12 bases. V lost 4 bases to trimming and J lost 6 bases; unmatched junction nucleotides: 4. Looked up from germline, CDR1 is ENHRY and CDR2 is SYGVKD. This CDR3 has 15 residues. The CDR3 region is CAISAASGRANEQFF. CDR3 nucleotides: TGTGCCATCAGTGCTGCTAGCGGGAGGGCCAATGAGCAGTTCTTC.

The count of this clone is one. V usage is TRBV27 and J usage is TRBJ1-5; 7 bases match TRBD1. The CDR3 runs 14 residues. Looked up from germline, CDR1 is MNHEY and CDR2 is SMNVEV (reference sequence). After removal of 4 bases from V and 6 bases from J, the junction contained 6 bases not matched to a gene. The CDR3 loop is CASSSGGRRQPQHF. CDR3 DNA sequence: TGTGCCAGCAGTTCAGGGGGTCGGCGTCAGCCCCAGCATTTT.

The chain has TRBV30 and TRBJ1-5, with a weak D call TRBD1 (5 bases). Trimming removed 3 bases at V and 2 bases at J, with 11 bases between. The CDR3 sequence is 14 residues long. The germline CDR1 and CDR2 sequences are GTSNPN and SVGIG (reference sequence). As DNA, the CDR3 is TGTGCCTGGAGCATTAGGGGCGGCAATCAGCCCCAGCATTTT. Its protein product is CAWSIRGGNQPQHF. The variable domain in full, with the rest retrieved from reference TRBV30 and TRBJ1-5, is SQTIHQWPATLVQPVGSPLSLECTVEGTSNPNLYWYRQAAGRGLQLLFYSVGIGQISSEVPQNLSASRPQDRQFILSSKKLLLSDSGFYLCAWSIRGGNQPQHFGDGTRLSIL.

This clone was seen a single time. The rearrangement uses TRBV5-4 and TRBJ2-3, with D possibly TRBD2 on 5 matching bases. This CDR3 has 14 amino acids. V lost 4 bases and J 4 bases, leaving 13 bases between the germline ends. The germline gives CDR1 SGHNT, CDR2 YYREEE (reference sequence). The CDR3 region has the DNA TGTGCCAGCAGCCGGGCCGGCGGGCCAGATACGCAGTATTTT. Protein product: CASSRAGGPDTQYF. Complete variable domain (other parts from reference TRBV5-4 and TRBJ2-3): ETGVTQSPTHLIKTRGQQVTLRCSSQSGHNTVSWYQQALGQGPQFIFQYYREEENGRGNFPPRFSGLQFPNYSSELNVNALELDDSALYLCASSRAGGPDTQYFGPGTRLTVL.

This clone occurred once. The chain carries TRBV19 and TRBJ1-2, with a tentative D call TRBD1 (6 bases). Deletions cut 4 bases from V and 3 bases from J, with 9 bases between. CDR1 is LNHDA, CDR2 SQIVND, per germline (reference sequence). This CDR3 has 13 residues. The CDR3 nucleotides are TGTGCCAGTAGTAATGGACAGTACTATGGCTACACCTTC. Its translation is CASSNGQYYGYTF.

This rearrangement joins TRBV6-5 to TRBJ1-1; D gene uncertain. There are 11 residues in the CDR3. V lost 2 bases and J lost 10, with 8 bases in between. The germline gives CDR1 MNHEY, CDR2 SVGAGI. This CDR3 is CASSYGIAAFF. CDR3 nucleotides: TGTGCCAGCAGTTACGGAATAGCAGCTTTCTTT.

V usage is TRBV27 and J usage is TRBJ1-1; tentatively, D is TRBD1 (5 bases). Deletions cut 3 bases from V and 0 bases from J, with 8 bases between. CDR1 is MNHEY and CDR2 is SMNVEV in the germline V gene (reference sequence). This CDR3 region has 14 residues. The CDR3 nucleotides read TGTGCCAGCAGTTTGACAGAAATGAACACTGAAGCTTTCTTT. Translated: CASSLTEMNTEAFF.

This chain connects TRBV9 to TRBJ2-3; 10 bases align to TRBD2. The CDR3 extends over 18 amino acids. Trimming removed 0 bases from V and 4 bases from J; junction bases left unmatched: 11. Per the germline V gene, CDR1 is SGDLS and CDR2 is YYNGEE. The chain's CDR3 is CASSVALGASGSADTQYF. CDR3 coding DNA: TGTGCCAGCAGCGTAGCCCTTGGGGCTAGCGGGAGTGCAGATACGCAGTATTTT.

This chain connects TRBV19 to TRBJ1-4; 10 bases fit TRBD1. CDR3 size: 16 residues. V dropped 5 bases and J dropped 8; count of bases not matched to a gene: 11. Looked up from germline, CDR1 is LNHDA and CDR2 is SQIVND (reference sequence). CDR3 sequence: CASSSYSGTGDEKLFF. For the CDR3, the DNA is TGTGCCAGTAGTTCGTACTCCGGGACAGGGGACGAAAAACTGTTTTTT.